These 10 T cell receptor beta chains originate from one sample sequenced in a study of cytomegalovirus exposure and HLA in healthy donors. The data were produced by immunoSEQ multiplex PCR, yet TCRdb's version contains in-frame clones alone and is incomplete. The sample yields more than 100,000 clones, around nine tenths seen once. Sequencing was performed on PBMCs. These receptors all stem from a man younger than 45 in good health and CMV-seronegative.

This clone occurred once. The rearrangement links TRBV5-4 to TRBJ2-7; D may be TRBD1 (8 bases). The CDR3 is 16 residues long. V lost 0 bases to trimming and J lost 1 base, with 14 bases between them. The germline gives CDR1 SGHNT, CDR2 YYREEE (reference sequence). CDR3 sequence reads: CASSLGGGQVSYEQYF. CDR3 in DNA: TGTGCCAGCAGCTTGGGGGGGGGACAGGTTTCCTACGAGCAGTACTTC.

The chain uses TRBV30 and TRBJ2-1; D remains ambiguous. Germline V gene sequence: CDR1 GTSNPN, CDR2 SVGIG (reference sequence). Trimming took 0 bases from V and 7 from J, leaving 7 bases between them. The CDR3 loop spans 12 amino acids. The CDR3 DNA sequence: TGTGCCTGGAGTGTACGAGCTAATGAGCAGTTCTTC. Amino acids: CAWSVRANEQFF.

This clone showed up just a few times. The chain's CDR3 is CASSLAFLRQGEMMGEQYF. CDR3 DNA sequence: TGCGCCAGCAGCTTGGCCTTTTTGCGTCAGGGGGAGATGATGGGCGAGCAGTACTTC. The genes are TRBV5-1 and TRBJ2-7; 7 positions agree with TRBD1. The V gene end was trimmed by 0 bases and the J gene end by 6 bases; junction bases not matched to a gene: 21. The germline CDR1 and CDR2 sequences are SGHRS and YFSETQ. The CDR3 has 19 amino acids.

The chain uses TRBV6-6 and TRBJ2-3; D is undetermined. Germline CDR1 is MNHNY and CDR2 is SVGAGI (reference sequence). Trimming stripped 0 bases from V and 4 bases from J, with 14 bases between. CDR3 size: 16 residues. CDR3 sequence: CASSYSLDFIPDTQYF. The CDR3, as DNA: TGTGCCAGCAGTTACTCCCTTGACTTCATACCAGATACGCAGTATTTT.

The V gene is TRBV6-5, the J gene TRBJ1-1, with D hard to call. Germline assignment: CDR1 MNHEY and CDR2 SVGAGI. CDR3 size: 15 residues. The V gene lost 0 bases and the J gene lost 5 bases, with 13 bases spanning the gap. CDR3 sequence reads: CASSYSTRMWTEAFF. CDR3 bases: TGTGCCAGCAGTTACTCGACAAGGATGTGGACTGAAGCTTTCTTT.

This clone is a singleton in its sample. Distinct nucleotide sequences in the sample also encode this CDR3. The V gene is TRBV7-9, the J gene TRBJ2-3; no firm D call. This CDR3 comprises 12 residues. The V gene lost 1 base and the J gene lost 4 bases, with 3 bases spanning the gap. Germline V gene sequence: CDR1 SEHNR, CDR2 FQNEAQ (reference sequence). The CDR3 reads CASSLGADTQYF. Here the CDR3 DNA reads TGTGCCAGCAGCTTAGGAGCAGATACGCAGTATTTT. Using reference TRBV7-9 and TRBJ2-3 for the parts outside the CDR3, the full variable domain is DTGVSQNPRHKITKRGQNVTFRCDPISEHNRLYWYRQTLGQGPEFLTYFQNEAQLEKSRLLSDRFSAERPKGSFSTLEIQRTEQGDSAMYLCASSLGADTQYFGPGTRLTVL.

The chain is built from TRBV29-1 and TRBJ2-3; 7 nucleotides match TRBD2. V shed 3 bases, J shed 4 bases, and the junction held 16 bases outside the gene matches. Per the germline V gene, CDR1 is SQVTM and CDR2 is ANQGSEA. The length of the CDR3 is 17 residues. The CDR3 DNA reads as TGCAGCGTTGAGGCGGTCCCGAGACGCCGGGGGGCAGATACGCAGTATTTT. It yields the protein CSVEAVPRRRGADTQYF.

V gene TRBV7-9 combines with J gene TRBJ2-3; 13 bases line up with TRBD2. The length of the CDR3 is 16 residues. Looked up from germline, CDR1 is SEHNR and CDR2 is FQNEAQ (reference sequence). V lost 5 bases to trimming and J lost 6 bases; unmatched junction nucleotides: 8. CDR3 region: CASSPGLAGVYDTQYF. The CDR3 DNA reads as TGTGCCAGCAGCCCAGGACTAGCGGGAGTTTACGATACGCAGTATTTT.

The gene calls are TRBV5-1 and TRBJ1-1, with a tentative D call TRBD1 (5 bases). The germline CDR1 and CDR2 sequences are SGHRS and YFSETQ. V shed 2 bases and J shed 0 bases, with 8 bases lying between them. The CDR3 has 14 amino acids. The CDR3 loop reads CASSFGGMNTEAFF. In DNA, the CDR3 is TGCGCCAGCAGCTTTGGGGGGATGAACACTGAAGCTTTCTTT.

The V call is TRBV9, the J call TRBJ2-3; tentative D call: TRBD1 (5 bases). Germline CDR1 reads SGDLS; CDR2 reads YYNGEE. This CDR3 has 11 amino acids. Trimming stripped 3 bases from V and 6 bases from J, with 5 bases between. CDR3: CASSEGDTQYF. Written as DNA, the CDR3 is TGTGCCAGCAGCGAGGGGGATACGCAGTATTTT.